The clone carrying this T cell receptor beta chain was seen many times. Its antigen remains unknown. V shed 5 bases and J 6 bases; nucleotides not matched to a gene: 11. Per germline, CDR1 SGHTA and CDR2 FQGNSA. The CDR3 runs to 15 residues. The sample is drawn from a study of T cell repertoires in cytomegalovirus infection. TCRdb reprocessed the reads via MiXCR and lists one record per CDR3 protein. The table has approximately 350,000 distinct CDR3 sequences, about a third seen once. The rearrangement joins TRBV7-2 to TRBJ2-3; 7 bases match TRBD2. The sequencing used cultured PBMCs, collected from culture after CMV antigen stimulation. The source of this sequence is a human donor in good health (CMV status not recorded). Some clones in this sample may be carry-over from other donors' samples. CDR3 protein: CASSPRAREADTQYF. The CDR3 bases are TGTGCCAGCAGCCCAAGGGCCCGGGAGGCGGATACGCAGTATTTT.